This TCR beta chain was captured in a study of cytomegalovirus exposure and HLA in healthy donors. Study in general: There were 300 to 400 genotyped donors. Of these, 75% to 90% fell in the genetic ancestry cluster associated with self-reported Caucasian donors. Study-level points and caveats: Highly shared sequence variants in one cluster were likely a sequencing artifact. CMV serostatus was the only recorded immune exposure for donors.

Notes on this clone: Its antigen is undetermined. One end of the junction is discordant with germline, which a read error may explain.

Researchers ran the PCR with 60 Vbeta and 13 Jbeta primers. TCRdb's copy holds only in-frame clones and misses some; the assay was immunoSEQ multiplex PCR. The sample holds more than 95,000 clones, around 75% seen once. The germline V gene encodes CDR1 KGHSH and CDR2 LQKENI. The CDR3 loop spans 15 amino acids. This TCR was sampled from a woman aged 50 to 60 in good health and CMV-seropositive. The sample consisted of PBMCs. The chain couples TRBV18 to TRBJ2-1; TRBD2 might be the D (7 bases). CDR3 region: CATSLGGGSTNEQFF. The CDR3 bases are TGTGCCACCTCATTGGGGGGGGGCTCTACGAATGAGCAGTTCTTC.